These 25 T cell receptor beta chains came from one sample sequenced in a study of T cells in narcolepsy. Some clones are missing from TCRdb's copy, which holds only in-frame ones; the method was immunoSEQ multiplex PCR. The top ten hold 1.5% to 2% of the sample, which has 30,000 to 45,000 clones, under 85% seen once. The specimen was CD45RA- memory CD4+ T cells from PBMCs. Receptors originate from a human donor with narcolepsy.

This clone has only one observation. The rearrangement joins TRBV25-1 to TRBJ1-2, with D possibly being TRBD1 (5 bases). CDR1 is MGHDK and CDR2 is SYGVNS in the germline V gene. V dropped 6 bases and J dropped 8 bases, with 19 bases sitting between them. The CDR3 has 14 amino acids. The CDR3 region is CASSLQAREGGYTF. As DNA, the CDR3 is TGTGCCAGCAGCTTGCAGGCCAGGGAAGGCGGCTACACCTTC.

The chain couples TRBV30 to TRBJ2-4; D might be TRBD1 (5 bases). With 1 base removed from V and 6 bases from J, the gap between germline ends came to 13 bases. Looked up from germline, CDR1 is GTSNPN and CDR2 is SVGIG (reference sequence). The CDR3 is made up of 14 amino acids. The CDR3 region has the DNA TGTGCCTGGAGTGAAGGGTCAAGGGGAAACATTCAGTACTTC. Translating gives CAWSEGSRGNIQYF.

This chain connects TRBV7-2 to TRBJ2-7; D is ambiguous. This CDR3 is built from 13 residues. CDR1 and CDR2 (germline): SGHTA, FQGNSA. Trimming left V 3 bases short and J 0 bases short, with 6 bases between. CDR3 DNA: TGTGCCAGCAGCTTCATTTACTCCTACGAGCAGTACTTC. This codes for CASSFIYSYEQYF.

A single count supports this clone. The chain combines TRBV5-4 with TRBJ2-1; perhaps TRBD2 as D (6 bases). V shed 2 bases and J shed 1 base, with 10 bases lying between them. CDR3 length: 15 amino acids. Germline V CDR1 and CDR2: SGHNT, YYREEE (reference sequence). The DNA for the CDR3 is TGTGCCAGCAGCTTCGGCGGGGTATCCTACAATGAGCAGTTCTTC. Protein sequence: CASSFGGVSYNEQFF.

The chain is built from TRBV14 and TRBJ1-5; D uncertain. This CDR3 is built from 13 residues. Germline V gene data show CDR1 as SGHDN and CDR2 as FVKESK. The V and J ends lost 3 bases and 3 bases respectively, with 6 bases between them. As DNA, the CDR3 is TGTGCCAGCAGCCAGGGGATCAATCAGCCCCAGCATTTT. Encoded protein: CASSQGINQPQHF.

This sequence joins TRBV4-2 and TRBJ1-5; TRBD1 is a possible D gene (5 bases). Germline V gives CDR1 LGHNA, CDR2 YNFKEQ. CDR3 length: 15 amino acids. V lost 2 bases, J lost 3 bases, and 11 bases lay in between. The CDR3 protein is CASSQIEGPNQPQHF. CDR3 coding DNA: TGTGCCAGCAGCCAAATCGAGGGGCCCAATCAGCCCCAGCATTTT.

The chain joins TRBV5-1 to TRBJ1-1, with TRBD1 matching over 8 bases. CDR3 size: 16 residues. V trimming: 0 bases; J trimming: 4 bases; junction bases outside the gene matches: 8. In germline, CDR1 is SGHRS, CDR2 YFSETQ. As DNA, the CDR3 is TGCGCCAGCAGCTTGGCCCAGGGGGCTGAGAGCACTGAAGCTTTCTTT. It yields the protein CASSLAQGAESTEAFF.

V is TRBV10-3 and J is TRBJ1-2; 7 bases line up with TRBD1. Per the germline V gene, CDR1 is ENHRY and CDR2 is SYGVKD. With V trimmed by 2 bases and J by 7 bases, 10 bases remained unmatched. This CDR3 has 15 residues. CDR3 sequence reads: CAISERGGRESGYTF. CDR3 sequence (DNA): TGTGCCATCAGTGAGAGAGGGGGCAGGGAGAGTGGCTACACCTTC.

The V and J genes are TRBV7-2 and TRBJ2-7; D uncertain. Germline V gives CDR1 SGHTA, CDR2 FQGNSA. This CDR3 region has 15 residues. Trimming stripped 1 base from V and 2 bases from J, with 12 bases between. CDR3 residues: CASSLELGGTYEQYF. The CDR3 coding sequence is TGTGCCAGCAGCTTAGAGCTAGGTGGGACCTACGAGCAGTACTTC.

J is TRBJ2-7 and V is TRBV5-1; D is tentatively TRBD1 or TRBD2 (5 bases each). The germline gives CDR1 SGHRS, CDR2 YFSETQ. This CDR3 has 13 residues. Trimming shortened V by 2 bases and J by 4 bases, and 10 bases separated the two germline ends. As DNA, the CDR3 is TGCGCCAGCAGCTTTGGGGGTAGTTACGAGCAGTACTTC. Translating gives CASSFGGSYEQYF.

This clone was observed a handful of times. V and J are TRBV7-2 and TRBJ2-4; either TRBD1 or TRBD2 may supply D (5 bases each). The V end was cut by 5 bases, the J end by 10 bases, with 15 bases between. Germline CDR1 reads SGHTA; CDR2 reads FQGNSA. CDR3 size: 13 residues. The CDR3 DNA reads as TGTGCCAGCAGCCAAGAGGGGCAGAGGATTCAGTACTTC. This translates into CASSQEGQRIQYF.

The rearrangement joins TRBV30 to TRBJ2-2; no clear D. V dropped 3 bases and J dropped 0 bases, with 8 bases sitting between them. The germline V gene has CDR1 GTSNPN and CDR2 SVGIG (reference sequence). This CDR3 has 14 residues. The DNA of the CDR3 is TGTGCCTGGAGAGGTTGGGCGAACACCGGGGAGCTGTTTTTT. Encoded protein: CAWRGWANTGELFF.

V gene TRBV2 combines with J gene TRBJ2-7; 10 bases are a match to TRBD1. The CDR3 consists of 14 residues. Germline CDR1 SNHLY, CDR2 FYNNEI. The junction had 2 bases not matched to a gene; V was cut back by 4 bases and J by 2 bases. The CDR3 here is CASSGQGAAYEQYF. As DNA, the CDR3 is TGTGCCAGCAGTGGACAGGGGGCGGCCTACGAGCAGTACTTC.

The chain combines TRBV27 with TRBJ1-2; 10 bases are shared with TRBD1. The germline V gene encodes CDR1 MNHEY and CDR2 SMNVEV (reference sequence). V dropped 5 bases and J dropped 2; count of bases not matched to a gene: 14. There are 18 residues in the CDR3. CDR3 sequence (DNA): TGTGCCAGCAGTCCCGGGACAGGGGTTACACTCGAGAACTATGGCTACACCTTC. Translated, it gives CASSPGTGVTLENYGYTF.

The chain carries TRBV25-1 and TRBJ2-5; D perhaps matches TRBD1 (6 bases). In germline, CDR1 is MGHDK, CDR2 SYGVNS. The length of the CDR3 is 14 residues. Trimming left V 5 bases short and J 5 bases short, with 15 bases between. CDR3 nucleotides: TGTGCCAGCAGTCGGGACATCTCCTCGGAGACCCAGTACTTC. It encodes CASSRDISSETQYF. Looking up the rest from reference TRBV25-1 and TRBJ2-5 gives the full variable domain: EADIYQTPRYLVIGTGKKITLECSQTMGHDKMYWYQQDPGMELHLIHYSYGVNSTEKGDLSSESTVSRIRTEHFPLTLESARPSHTSQYLCASSRDISSETQYFGPGTRLLVL.

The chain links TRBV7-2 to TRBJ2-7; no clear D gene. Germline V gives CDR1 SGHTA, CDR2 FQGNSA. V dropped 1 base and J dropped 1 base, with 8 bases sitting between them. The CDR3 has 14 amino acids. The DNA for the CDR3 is TGTGCCAGCAGCTTAGAACATCATTCCTACGAGCAGTACTTC. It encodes CASSLEHHSYEQYF.

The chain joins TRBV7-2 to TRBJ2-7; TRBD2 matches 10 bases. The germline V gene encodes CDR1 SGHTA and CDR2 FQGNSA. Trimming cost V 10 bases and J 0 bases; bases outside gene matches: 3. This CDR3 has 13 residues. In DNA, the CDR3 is TGTGCCATTAAGCGGGGGGGCTCCTACGAGCAGTACTTC. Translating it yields CAIKRGGSYEQYF.

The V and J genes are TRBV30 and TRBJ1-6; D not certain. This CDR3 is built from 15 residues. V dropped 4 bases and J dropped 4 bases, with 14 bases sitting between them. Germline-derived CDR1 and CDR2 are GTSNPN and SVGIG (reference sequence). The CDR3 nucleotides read TGTGCCTGGAACAACCGGGATTTGTATAATTCACCCCTCCACTTT. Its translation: CAWNNRDLYNSPLHF.

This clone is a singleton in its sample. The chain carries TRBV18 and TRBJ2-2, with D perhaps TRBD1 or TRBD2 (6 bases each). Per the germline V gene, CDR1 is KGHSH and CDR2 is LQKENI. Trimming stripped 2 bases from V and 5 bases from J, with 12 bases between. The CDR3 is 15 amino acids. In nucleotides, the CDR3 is TGTGCCAGCTCACCAGCGGGACAAGGGACCGGGGAGCTGTTTTTT. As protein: CASSPAGQGTGELFF.

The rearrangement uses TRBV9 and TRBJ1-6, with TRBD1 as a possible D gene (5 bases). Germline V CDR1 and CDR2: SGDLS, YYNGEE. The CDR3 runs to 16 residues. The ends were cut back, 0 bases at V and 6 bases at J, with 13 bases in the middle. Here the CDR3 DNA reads TGTGCCAGCAGCGTAGGTCCGGGCAGGGCTAATTCACCCCTCCACTTT. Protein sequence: CASSVGPGRANSPLHF.

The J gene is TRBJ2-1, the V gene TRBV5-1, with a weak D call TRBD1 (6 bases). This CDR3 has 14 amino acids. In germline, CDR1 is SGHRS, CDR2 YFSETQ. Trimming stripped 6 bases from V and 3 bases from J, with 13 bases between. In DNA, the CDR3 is TGCGCCAGCAAGGGGGTATCCGTCTACAATGAGCAGTTCTTC. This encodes CASKGVSVYNEQFF.

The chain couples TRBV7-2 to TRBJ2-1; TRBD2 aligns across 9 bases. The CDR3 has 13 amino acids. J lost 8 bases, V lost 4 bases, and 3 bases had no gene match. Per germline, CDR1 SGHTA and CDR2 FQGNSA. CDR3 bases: TGTGCCAGCAGCTCGGGACTAGCCCATGAGCAGTTCTTC. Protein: CASSSGLAHEQFF. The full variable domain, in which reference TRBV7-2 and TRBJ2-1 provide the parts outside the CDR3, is GAGVSQSPSNKVTEKGKDVELRCDPISGHTALYWYRQSLGQGLEFLIYFQGNSAPDKSGLPSDRFSAERTGGSVSTLTIQRTQQEDSAVYLCASSSGLAHEQFFGPGTRLTVL.

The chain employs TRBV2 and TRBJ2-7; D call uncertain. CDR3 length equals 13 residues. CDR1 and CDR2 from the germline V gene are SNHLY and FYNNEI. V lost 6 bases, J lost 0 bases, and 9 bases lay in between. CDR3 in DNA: TGTGCCAGCAGGGGTGACGGCTCCTACGAGCAGTACTTC. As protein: CASRGDGSYEQYF. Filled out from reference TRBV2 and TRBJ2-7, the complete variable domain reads EPEVTQTPSHQVTQMGQEVILRCVPISNHLYFYWYRQILGQKVEFLVSFYNNEISEKSEIFDDQFSVERPDGSNFTLKIRSTKLEDSAMYFCASRGDGSYEQYFGPGTRLTVT.

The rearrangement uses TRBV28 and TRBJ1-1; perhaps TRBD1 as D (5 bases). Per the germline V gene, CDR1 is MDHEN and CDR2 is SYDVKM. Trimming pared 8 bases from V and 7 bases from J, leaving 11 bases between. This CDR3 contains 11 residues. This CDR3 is CASQRGVEAFF. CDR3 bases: TGTGCCAGCCAGAGAGGGGTTGAAGCTTTCTTT.

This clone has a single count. CDR3 residues: CASSSGQGAADTQYF. CDR3 coding DNA: TGTGCCAGCAGCTCGGGACAGGGGGCTGCAGATACGCAGTATTTT. This chain joins TRBV5-4 and TRBJ2-3, with 12 bases fitting TRBD1. Unmatched junction bases numbered 3, after V lost 3 bases and J lost 4 bases. CDR1 and CDR2 (germline): SGHNT, YYREEE (reference sequence). The CDR3 covers 15 residues.